This TCR beta chain was retrieved from a study of cytomegalovirus exposure and HLA in healthy donors. Whole-study results and caveats: Reported performance of the classifier showed diagnosis of cytomegalovirus status with high specificity and sensitivity.

Germline lookup yields CDR1 SGHRS and CDR2 YFSETQ. This CDR3 is 14 amino acids long. Trimming took 7 bases from V and 4 from J, leaving 15 bases between them. 13 Jbeta primers and 60 Vbeta primers were used for the PCR. TCRdb's table, derived via immunoSEQ multiplex PCR, lists solely in-frame clones and lacks some. The table records approximately 140,000 clones, roughly 79% of them present only once. Of note for this clone: Its target is not known.

The chain has TRBV5-1 and TRBJ1-3; weak D call: TRBD1 (5 bases). The source material was PBMCs. The sequence derives from a woman aged 40 to 55 in good health and CMV-seropositive. The CDR3 sequence is CASRDFTGGNTIYF. CDR3 nucleotide sequence: TGCGCCAGCCGGGACTTCACGGGGGGAAACACCATATATTTT.